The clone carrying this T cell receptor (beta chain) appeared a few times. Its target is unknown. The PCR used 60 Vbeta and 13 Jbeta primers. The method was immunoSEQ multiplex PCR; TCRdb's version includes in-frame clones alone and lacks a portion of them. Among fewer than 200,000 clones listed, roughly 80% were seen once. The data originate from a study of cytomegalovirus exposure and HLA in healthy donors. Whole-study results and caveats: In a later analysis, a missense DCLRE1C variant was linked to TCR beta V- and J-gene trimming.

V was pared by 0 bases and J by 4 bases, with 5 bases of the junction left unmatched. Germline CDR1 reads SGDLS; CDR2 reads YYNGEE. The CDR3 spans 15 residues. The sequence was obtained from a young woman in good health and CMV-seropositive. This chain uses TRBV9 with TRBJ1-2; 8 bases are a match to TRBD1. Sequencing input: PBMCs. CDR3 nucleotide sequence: TGTGCCAGCAGCGTAGGGCAGGGGGCTATCTATGGCTACACCTTC. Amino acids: CASSVGQGAIYGYTF.